This TCR beta chain was recorded in a study of T cells expressing NK-cell markers. Across the whole study: Eight donors were sequenced, of whom seven were HCMV-seropositive, while the remaining one was HCMV-seronegative.

No DNA is given; TCRdb re-called the 5' RACE reads and lists each CDR3 protein once. The ten top clones account for more than 10%, within a sample of 140,000 or so distinct CDR3 sequences. Per the germline V gene, CDR1 is MDHEN and CDR2 is SYDVKM. This CDR3 region has 14 residues. The chain uses TRBV28 and TRBJ2-7; TCRdb's D gene call, TRBD1, goes unchecked for lack of DNA. This sequence was found in a man younger than 35 in good health. The sequencing input was blood T cells: a sorted CD56 or NKG2C T cell subset, CD4+ or CD8+ T cells, or bulk PBMC T cells (not recorded which). CDR3 sequence: CASSRTPGSYEQYF.